The subject of this entry is one T cell receptor beta chain. No antigen is known for it. This entry comes from a study of siplizumab effects on memory and regulatory T cells. The method was immunoSEQ multiplex PCR; TCRdb's version includes in-frame clones alone and lacks a portion of them. This table has about 120,000 clones, about 94% appearing once. Study results and limitations: Proliferating Tregs' suppressive function in siplizumab cultures went unconfirmed. Memory T cells appeared less diverse than naive cells, which seemed to contribute substantially to alloresponse.

V dropped 0 bases and J dropped 2 bases, with 12 bases sitting between them. Germline V gene lookup returns CDR1 SGHRS and CDR2 YFSETQ. The CDR3 is made up of 15 amino acids. V and J are TRBV5-1 and TRBJ2-7; unclear D gene. This receptor was taken from a human donor in good health. Sequencing was carried out using non-Treg CD4+ T cells sorted from blood. This CDR3 reads CASSLVVGPTYEQYF. The CDR3 coding sequence is TGCGCCAGCAGCTTGGTAGTGGGCCCAACCTACGAGCAGTACTTC.